This T cell receptor (beta chain) is from a study of cytomegalovirus exposure and HLA in healthy donors (dated by TCRdb to between 2016 and 2019). Describing the broader study: An earlier analysis of approximately 640 of the donors reported approximately 300 Gb of sequence data and roughly 100 million unique TCR beta sequences from 190 million or so T cells. Roughly 300 gigabases of sequencing data and roughly 80 million unique TCR sequences made up an early release that covered approximately 700 HLA-typed donors. The genetic ancestry cluster associated with self-reported Caucasian donors included over 80% of the 398 genotyped donors. The aim of the study was to test whether cataloging public T cell receptors could identify signatures of past pathogen exposure. The study profiled the T cell repertoires of hundreds of subjects by immunosequencing and related them to cytomegalovirus serostatus. Along with the roughly 710-subject first cohort, a separate validation cohort of over a hundred different subjects was used. The study combined high-throughput TCR immunosequencing, statistical association of individual TCRs with disease status, and machine learning to predict cytomegalovirus infection status. In a later analysis, previously published TCR beta repertoires from more than 500 donors were re-analyzed and high-resolution HLA genotyping was added so that TCR occurrence patterns could be studied. The later analysis used no new phenotypic data to find candidate immune exposures, relying instead on TCR beta sequences and their occurrence across donors. An earlier analysis of 500 to 750 of the donors applied high-throughput TCR beta sequencing to assess whether each TCR beta V gene segment acted as functional or pseudogenic. Donor age, sex, ethnicity and CMV serostatus were compiled alongside the repertoire data. Genome-wide SNP genotypes for about 60% of the roughly 700 donors were used in a later genetic analysis, which treated that subset as a discovery cohort. Every discovery cohort repertoire had been produced on one sequencing platform. Both class I and class II loci were covered by HLA typing, at four-digit resolution. The number of donors typed differed by locus, with about 629-630 for A, B, C, DRB1 and DQB1, around 500 for DQA1, over 600 for DPA1, and approximately 470 for DPB1. About 5 DR-DQ haplotypes were handled as single units for association and clustering, since linkage in the cohort was strong. Among some 410 genotyped donors of the cohort, an average of approximately 230,000 unique TCR beta nucleotide sequences were sequenced per donor, about a sixth of them non-productive. The paper's findings and limits, for the study overall: The authors suggested that the approach could potentially be extended to other disease states and immunological phenotypes. The classifier was reported to diagnose cytomegalovirus status with high specificity and sensitivity in both the original and validation cohorts. At a false discovery rate of 0.05, a later analysis linked 15,000 to 20,000 TCR beta sequences to specific HLA alleles. Linkage disequilibrium might explain the correlated functional status among segregating V segments, but an unknown experimental factor could not be ruled out. In a later analysis, HLA-associated TCR beta chains showed more clonal expansion and lower generation probabilities than non-associated chains that were equally common. A later analysis found that most CMV-associated TCR beta chains appeared HLA-restricted, with HLA associations seemingly driven largely by CMV exposure. In the study, around 150 TCR beta chains were listed as associated with cytomegalovirus. Sequencing depth was assumed to be roughly uniform across donors in the presence/absence analyses, though that assumption may not hold. While some public TCRs were present in many individuals, most TCR sequences turned up only very rarely across donors. In a later genetic analysis, fewer N-insertions in productive TCRs were reported among donors in an Asian-associated ancestry cluster than the roughly 710-donor mean. Because HLA typing was unavailable for some donors at each locus, only the typed subset was used in association tests. The only immune exposure information available for the cohort was CMV serostatus. The cohort was sequenced for TCR beta chains only, and without alpha or paired-chain data the features that could be detected were limited. An association between a missense DCLRE1C variant and V-gene and J-gene trimming of TCR beta chains was found in a later genetic analysis and replicated in an independent cohort. In vitro tests confirmed that a few of the cytomegalovirus-associated TCR beta chains recognize cytomegalovirus antigens. When HLA alleles, especially DR and DQ, strongly co-occurred, attributing TCR associations to individual alleles was difficult. Broadly in line with IMGT annotations, most TCR beta V segments showed up in productive rearrangements about 90% or about 30% of the time in an earlier analysis of around 550 of the donors. Some IMGT-functional V segments, including TRBV6-2 and TRBV6-3, could not be told apart with the 87-base-pair reads, so those segments were excluded. Because counts were too low, about 15 rarely observed V segments, including chromosome 9 orphons, were left out of the earlier analysis of approximately 580 of the donors. Several of the top co-occurrence clusters appeared to be linked to parvovirus B19, influenza, CMV and Epstein-Barr virus, according to a later analysis. According to a later analysis, TCR association rates differed among HLA loci, with DRB1 alleles showing the most associated TCRs and HLA-C alleles showing the fewest. A further reported finding was that TCR beta sequences accurately predicted the HLA-A and HLA-B alleles for most subjects in the first cohort. A cluster of highly shared sequence variants was judged likely to be a technical artifact of the sequencing pipeline.

Regarding this clone: Its cognate antigen has yet to be identified.

Libraries came from the immunoSEQ multiplex PCR assay. For the multiplex PCR, a mixture combining 60 forward primers for TCR Vbeta segments and 13 reverse primers for TCR Jbeta segments was used. The CDR3 region of rearranged TCR beta genes was amplified from genomic DNA by a multiplex PCR assay. The amplified TCR beta libraries were sequenced on the Illumina HiSeq System as 87-base-pair reads. The authors' analysis ran thus. In a later analysis, some 80 million unique TCR beta chains were counted across the roughly 670 repertoires, and roughly 11 million of these chains were shared by at least two donors. Raw reads were error-corrected and collapsed into unique sequences by a nearest-neighbor algorithm in which closely related sequences were merged to remove PCR and sequencing errors. V, D and J gene segments were assigned by aligning CDR3 sequences to IMGT reference sequences. For a sequence to be retained, a match of at least six nucleotides was required to both a V gene segment and a J gene segment. Rearrangements were classified as productive when the CDR3 lacked stop codons and remained in frame with V and J, and all other rearrangements were classified as non-productive. Following IMGT convention, CDR3 was defined as the stretch from the second conserved V-encoded cysteine up to the conserved J-encoded phenylalanine. Sequences without an unambiguous match to a single V gene segment were excluded from the earlier analysis of almost 600 of the donors. In an earlier analysis of around 600 of the donors, V segments were called functional above 56.7% productive rearrangements and were called segregating when the between-donor standard deviation exceeded 5%. A statistical classification framework was built to diagnose cytomegalovirus status from the catalog of TCR beta chain sequences. V and J gene assignment, in a later analysis, came from comparing TCR nucleotide sequences with IMGT/GENE-DB human TR gene sequences. A later analysis assigned CDR3 sequences and most-parsimonious VDJ recombination scenarios with the TCRdist pipeline. In a later analysis, every TCR beta chain was defined by the combination of its CDR3 amino acid sequence and its V-gene family, and reads without a unique V-gene family were dropped. In a later analysis, 450 to 600 highly shared, low-generation-probability nucleotide sequences were removed to address suspected cross-contamination and a sequencing artifact. A later analysis calculated a clonal expansion index for each public chain from normalized within-repertoire ranks of inferred template counts. In a later analysis, generation probabilities were computed using a VDJ recombination model fitted to out-of-frame rearrangements, and the results were checked against IGoR. In a later analysis, TCR-TCR, TCR-HLA and TCR-CMV co-occurrence was scored with hypergeometric tests, and a repertoire-size bias correction was applied to TCR pairs. A later analysis estimated false discovery rates by permuting HLA or CMV assignments 20 times. In a later analysis, co-occurring TCRs were grouped with DBSCAN, and TCRdist sequence similarity was added when clustering was performed within HLA-allele-positive subsets. For co-occurrence clustering, repertoires with fewer than 30,000 or more than 120,000 public chains were excluded, along with 4 to 6 repertoires with anomalous nucleotide sharing. TCRdb obtained this table from immuneACCESS and retained in-frame rearrangements with V and J assigned. These tables miss some clones; where compared with another copy, unresolved V genes account for less than half of the shortfall, and the remainder is unexplained. V, J and clone size derive from that table, while D and trimming were established from the DNA sequence. The table for this sample records approximately 140,000 clones. The top ten clonotypes cover less than 3.5% of the sample.

Measured from the cysteine to the phenylalanine, the CDR3 is 14 residues long. Only the CDR3 part of the read is kept: 42 bases, read in frame from the first base. CDR1 and CDR2 (MNHEY, SVGAGI) derive from the germline V gene. V loses 4 bases at its end and J loses 4 bases; junction bases beyond the gene matches: 5. In total, more than 500 healthy bone marrow donors made up the cohort. At the time of sampling, all cohort members were nominally healthy, though unrecorded immune exposures were likely present. The donor was CMV seronegative and was included in the group of several hundred seronegative cohort members. A peripheral blood sample was collected from each donor, and TCR beta sequencing was performed on peripheral blood mononuclear cells. Genomic DNA was extracted from the blood cell samples with the Qiagen DNeasy Blood Extraction Kit.

The TCR was taken from a man aged 40-49 years in good health and CMV-seronegative. The rearranged chain carries TRBV6-5 and TRBJ1-1; 8 central bases correspond to TRBD1. The material sequenced was PBMCs. The nucleotide sequence is given as TGTGCCAGCAGTTCCGACAGGGGTCCCACTGAAGCTTTCTTT. It translates to CASSSDRGPTEAFF.